This record concerns one T cell receptor (beta chain) sequence. Antigen: not known. Germline loops: CDR1 MNHNS, CDR2 SASEGT. This CDR3 contains 14 residues. Trimming shortened V by 1 base and J by 2 bases, and 9 bases separated the two germline ends. This sample was taken from a study of OX40 agonist ivuxolimab in advanced cancers. Study summary: Those treated in dose escalation had hepatocellular carcinoma, melanoma, renal cell cancer or head and neck cancer. Age averaged 60 years (range roughly 20 to 90), and roughly 80% were male.

Profiling relied on immunoSEQ multiplex PCR, and the TCRdb table lists in-frame clones only, not all of them. This table has 45,000 to 75,000 clones, over 75% appearing once. Overall study results and limits: Clones of CD4+ and CD8+ blood T cells grew by week 6 at doses of 0.1 to 3.0 mg/kg.

With autoimmune disease history or systemic immunosuppression, patients were excluded. This material consisted of CD4+ or CD8+ T cells sorted from blood, taken in a trial of the OX40 agonist ivuxolimab. The TCR originated in an adult with an advanced solid tumor such as melanoma, head and neck, liver or kidney cancer. V is TRBV6-1 and J is TRBJ2-7; D is unresolved. The CDR3 loop reads CASSEGVFPYEQYF. The CDR3 nucleotides are TGTGCCAGCAGTGAAGGCGTATTCCCCTACGAGCAGTACTTC.